The rows below give T cell receptor beta chains drawn from one sample of a study of T cell clones after liver transplantation. Produced via immunoSEQ multiplex PCR; TCRdb's table is partial and in-frame only. The data contain around 5,600 clones, about 30% of them singletons. Their antigen targets remain unknown. Source material: CD4+ T cells from cultured PBMCs. The receptor set was obtained from a human patient who received a liver transplant. The T cells may come from the graft donor. Both conserved end residues are part of each CDR3.

TRBV7-2,CASSLDTASYEQYF
TRBV6-5,CASSETTGNEQFF
TRBV5-6,CASSPFGGYQETQYF
TRBV5-4,CASSPTSGRAEQYF
TRBV7-9,CASSFQGTNLNTEAFF
TRBV6-1,CASSESFGGVTEAFF
TRBV18,CASSRGETQYF
TRBV2,CASTRGRPAYEQYF
TRBV2,CASTSTGHKNTEAFF
TRBV7-9,CASSLGQYTEAFF
TRBV28,CACSMATYDQYF
TRBV28,CASSWGGAAQFF
TRBV7-9,CASSLTVANYGYTF
TRBV28,CASSRFSTGGGNTIYF
TRBV28,CASSLGGGPVYEQYF
TRBV28,CASSLQSPGGHGYTF
TRBV14,CASSQQSRAGANVLTF
TRBV10-3,CAISESKVHRATNYGYTF
TRBV29-1,CSVGGTSSNSYEQYF
TRBV6-6,CASSRGGWQYF
TRBV7-2,CASSPSGTYNEQFF
TRBV6-5,CASIRDFLGAFF
TRBV28,CASRKGGGAAKNIQYF
TRBV4-3,CASSQGRAGGPGNTIYF
TRBV6-6,CASSYVGGLGGYTF
TRBV20-1,CSARAGDTQYF
TRBV28,CASWAASRWGAHYGYTF
TRBV7-2,CASSLSLGETQYF
TRBV5-1,CASSSGPSGRGSYEQYF
TRBV27,CASSPLWQGYYEQYF
TRBV2,CASRRVSTNEKLFF
TRBV9,CASSVGPSYEQYF